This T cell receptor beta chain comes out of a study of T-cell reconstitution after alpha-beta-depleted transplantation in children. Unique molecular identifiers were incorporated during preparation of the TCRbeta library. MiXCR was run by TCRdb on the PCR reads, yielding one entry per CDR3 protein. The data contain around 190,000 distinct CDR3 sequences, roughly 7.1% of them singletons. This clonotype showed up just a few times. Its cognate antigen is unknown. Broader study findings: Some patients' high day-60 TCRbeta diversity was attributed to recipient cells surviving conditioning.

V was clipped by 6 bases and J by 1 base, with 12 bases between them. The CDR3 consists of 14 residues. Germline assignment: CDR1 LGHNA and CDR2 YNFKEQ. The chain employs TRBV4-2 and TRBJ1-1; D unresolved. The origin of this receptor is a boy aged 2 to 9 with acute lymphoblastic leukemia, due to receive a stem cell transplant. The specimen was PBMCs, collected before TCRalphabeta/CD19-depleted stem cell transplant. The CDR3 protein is CASSRNTGNTEAFF. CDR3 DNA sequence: TGTGCCAGCAGTCGCAACACTGGGAACACTGAAGCTTTCTTT.